The next 30 T cell receptor beta chains were all read from a single sample in a study of OX40 agonist ivuxolimab in advanced cancers. Method: immunoSEQ multiplex PCR; TCRdb's copy keeps in-frame clones and lacks some. This table holds about 91,000 clones, 80% to 90% found once. The sequences come from CD4+ or CD8+ T cells sorted from blood, collected in a trial of the OX40 agonist ivuxolimab. The receptors come from an adult with an advanced solid tumor such as melanoma, head and neck, liver or kidney cancer.

The chain employs TRBV27 and TRBJ2-1; D is unresolved. Per germline, CDR1 MNHEY and CDR2 SMNVEV (reference sequence). The CDR3 length is 13 residues. Trimming took 7 bases from V and 6 from J, leaving 13 bases between them. CDR3 DNA: TGTGCCAGCACTAATCACTACCCCAATGAGCAGTTCTTC. It codes for CASTNHYPNEQFF.

The chain links TRBV19 to TRBJ1-5; 9 bases match TRBD1. The CDR3 totals 18 residues. Germline V gives CDR1 LNHDA, CDR2 SQIVND (reference sequence). V dropped 3 bases and J dropped 0; count of bases not matched to a gene: 9. CDR3 DNA sequence: TGTGCCAGTAGTATCATACAGGGGGCCGGGTATAGCAATCAGCCCCAGCATTTT. This encodes CASSIIQGAGYSNQPQHF.

CDR3 nucleotide sequence: TGTGCCAGCAGCTTAAATCATGGGGACACCTACGAGCAGTACTTC. Protein sequence: CASSLNHGDTYEQYF. The chain links TRBV7-3 to TRBJ2-7; D might be TRBD1 (6 bases). The germline CDR1 and CDR2 sequences are SGHTA and FQGTGA. Trimming removed 1 base from V and 2 bases from J, with 12 bases in between. This CDR3 has 15 residues. The full variable domain, with the rest looked up from reference TRBV7-3 and TRBJ2-7, is GAGVSQTPSNKVTEKGKYVELRCDPISGHTALYWYRQSLGQGPEFLIYFQGTGAADDSGLPNDRFFAVRPEGSVSTLKIQRTERGDSAVYLCASSLNHGDTYEQYFGPGTRLTVT.

V gene TRBV27 combines with J gene TRBJ1-4; a possible D gene is TRBD1 (5 bases). Trimming removed 4 bases from V and 0 bases from J, with 15 bases in between. The CDR3 runs 17 residues. CDR1 is MNHEY and CDR2 is SMNVEV in the germline V gene (reference sequence). For the CDR3, the DNA is TGTGCCAGCAGTTCCTTGACAGAATTTGCAACTAATGAAAAACTGTTTTTT. Translating it yields CASSSLTEFATNEKLFF.

The V gene is TRBV5-6, the J gene TRBJ1-5, with unresolved D. This CDR3 region has 15 residues. V shed 0 bases and J shed 2 bases, with 9 bases lying between them. Per the germline V gene, CDR1 is SGHDT and CDR2 is YYEEEE. The CDR3 loop is CASSLVASGNQPQHF. DNA of the CDR3: TGTGCCAGCAGCTTGGTCGCGTCCGGCAATCAGCCCCAGCATTTT.

This chain joins TRBV11-2 and TRBJ2-1; D call uncertain. CDR3 length equals 14 residues. Germline V CDR1 and CDR2: SGHAT, FQNNGV. V lost 1 base and J 0 bases, leaving 4 bases between the germline ends. The CDR3 loop is CASSLAGSYNEQFF. The CDR3 DNA reads TGTGCCAGCAGCTTAGCGGGCTCCTACAATGAGCAGTTCTTC. The variable domain in full, with the rest retrieved from reference TRBV11-2 and TRBJ2-1, is EAGVAQSPRYKIIEKRQSVAFWCNPISGHATLYWYQQILGQGPKLLIQFQNNGVVDDSQLPKDRFSAERLKGVDSTLKIQPAKLEDSAVYLCASSLAGSYNEQFFGPGTRLTVL.

J is TRBJ2-1 and V is TRBV27, with 7 bases that match TRBD2. V lost 4 bases, J lost 6 bases, and 3 bases stayed unmatched. Looked up from germline, CDR1 is MNHEY and CDR2 is SMNVEV (reference sequence). The CDR3 covers 13 residues. CDR3: CASSWAGVNEQFF. In DNA form, the CDR3 reads TGTGCCAGCAGTTGGGCGGGGGTCAATGAGCAGTTCTTC.

The chain has TRBV14 and TRBJ1-1; D possibly corresponds to TRBD1 (5 bases). The CDR3 totals 17 residues. V lost 4 bases and J 4 bases, leaving 22 bases between the germline ends. Germline V gene sequence: CDR1 SGHDN, CDR2 FVKESK. DNA for the CDR3: TGTGCCAGCAGCCCTCCGCCGGGGCGCGGAATGGCCACTGAAGCTTTCTTT. Protein: CASSPPPGRGMATEAFF.

This chain joins TRBV6-5 and TRBJ2-1; D call uncertain. This CDR3 has 12 amino acids. V lost 4 bases and J lost 3, with 4 bases in between. Per the germline V gene, CDR1 is MNHEY and CDR2 is SVGAGI. In DNA form, the CDR3 reads TGTGCCAGCAGTTTGGACTACAATGAGCAGTTCTTC. Protein product: CASSLDYNEQFF.

On this clone itself: The sample contains more than one DNA sequence encoding this CDR3. This sequence joins TRBV30 and TRBJ1-3; D gene uncertain. Germline V gives CDR1 GTSNPN, CDR2 SVGIG (reference sequence). The CDR3 has 12 amino acids. Trimming pared 3 bases from V and 4 bases from J, leaving 7 bases between. CDR3 nucleotides: TGTGCCTGGAGGGAACCCGGAAACACCATATATTTT. It codes for CAWREPGNTIYF.

This clone was counted at least ten times. The chain carries TRBV2 and TRBJ1-4; D call uncertain. The V end was cut by 3 bases, the J end by 7 bases, with 9 bases between. From germline, CDR1 is SNHLY and CDR2 FYNNEI. This CDR3 is 13 amino acids long. The CDR3 bases are TGTGCCAGCAGTGATCAGGTTTTTGAAAAACTGTTTTTT. It is translated as CASSDQVFEKLFF.

This clone appeared a single time. The junction differs from germline at one of its ends, possibly a read error. V and J are TRBV7-7 and TRBJ2-3; D possibly corresponds to TRBD1 (5 bases). CDR3 size: 15 residues. Germline V CDR1 and CDR2: SSHAT, FNYEAQ (reference sequence). DNA for the CDR3: TGTGCTAGCAGCGCACAGGAAACTAGCACAGATACGCAGTATTTT. Protein sequence: CASSAQETSTDTQYF.

J is TRBJ2-2 and V is TRBV6-5; weak D call: TRBD1 (6 bases). The germline V and J ends were trimmed by 7 bases and 1 base, with 13 bases remaining between them. The CDR3 length is 15 residues. CDR1 and CDR2 (germline): MNHEY, SVGAGI. The CDR3 DNA sequence: TGTGCCAGCAAAGCCCTACAGGGGAACACCGGGGAGCTGTTTTTT. Its translation is CASKALQGNTGELFF.

The V and J genes are TRBV7-9 and TRBJ2-3; D not certain. This CDR3 contains 12 residues. The V end was cut by 5 bases, the J end by 6 bases, with 9 bases between. CDR1 and CDR2 from the germline V gene are SEHNR and FQNEAQ (reference sequence). The CDR3 region has the DNA TGTGCCAGCAGCCCGGGCCCCGATACGCAGTATTTT. This gives the protein CASSPGPDTQYF.

The genes are TRBV7-3 and TRBJ2-1; D ambiguous. The CDR3 sequence is 15 residues long. Germline values: CDR1 SGHTA, CDR2 FQGTGA. V lost 5 bases and J lost 0, with 11 bases in between. The CDR3 loop reads CASSPGPSSYNEQFF. The CDR3 DNA follows: TGTGCCAGCAGCCCTGGCCCCAGCTCCTACAATGAGCAGTTCTTC.

J is TRBJ2-2 and V is TRBV5-1, with D tentatively TRBD2 (5 bases). This CDR3 is 17 amino acids long. Germline CDR1 and CDR2: SGHRS and YFSETQ. Trimming pared 2 bases from V and 0 bases from J, leaving 14 bases between. This chain's CDR3 is CASSFTQRLANTGELFF. The CDR3 nucleotides read TGCGCCAGCAGCTTCACTCAGCGGCTCGCGAACACCGGGGAGCTGTTTTTT.

The V and J genes are TRBV29-1 and TRBJ1-1; no definite D call. Germline V gene sequence: CDR1 SQVTM, CDR2 ANQGSEA. Trimming removed 3 bases at V and 1 base at J, with 9 bases between. This CDR3 region has 13 residues. The CDR3 DNA is TGCAGCGTTGACATCACAGAGAACACTGAAGCTTTCTTT. Translating it yields CSVDITENTEAFF.

This clone has just a few counts. This rearrangement joins TRBV18 to TRBJ1-5; 8 bases agree with TRBD1. Germline CDR1 and CDR2: KGHSH and LQKENI. The CDR3 runs 15 residues. Losses at the gene ends were 4 bases for V and 4 bases for J; bases not matched to a gene: 6. Written as DNA, the CDR3 is TGTGCCAGCTCACGGGGACAGGCTGAGAATCAGCCCCAGCATTTT. Protein product: CASSRGQAENQPQHF.

The chain recombines TRBV7-2 with TRBJ2-5; 7 nucleotides agree with TRBD2. From germline, CDR1 is SGHTA and CDR2 FQGNSA. This CDR3 region has 16 residues. After removal of 3 bases from V and 2 bases from J, the junction contained 9 bases not matched to a gene. The CDR3 reads CASSLQASGFQETQYF. The CDR3 bases are TGTGCCAGCAGCTTGCAGGCTAGCGGATTTCAAGAGACCCAGTACTTC.

This chain links TRBV30 with TRBJ1-4; the D is unclear. Deletions cut 1 base from V and 0 bases from J, with 3 bases between. This CDR3 has 13 amino acids. In germline, CDR1 is GTSNPN, CDR2 SVGIG (reference sequence). CDR3 coding DNA: TGTGCCTGGAGTGAAGCAACTAATGAAAAACTGTTTTTT. It encodes CAWSEATNEKLFF.

The rearrangement links TRBV5-6 to TRBJ2-3; D is uncertain. The CDR3 covers 11 residues. From germline, CDR1 is SGHDT and CDR2 YYEEEE. V dropped 6 bases and J dropped 2 bases, with 4 bases sitting between them. The CDR3 coding sequence is TGTGCCAGCACCAACACAGATACGCAGTATTTT. This sequence encodes CASTNTDTQYF.

The rearrangement joins TRBV2 to TRBJ2-3; D call uncertain. Trimming took off 5 bases at V and 6 bases at J, with 15 bases between the two ends. Germline V gives CDR1 SNHLY, CDR2 FYNNEI. The CDR3 is 14 residues long. The CDR3 bases are TGTGCCAGCAGTCGCCCCTCTCAAAGGGATACGCAGTATTTT. Protein product: CASSRPSQRDTQYF.

The rearrangement joins TRBV5-8 to TRBJ1-2; D gene ambiguous. The CDR3 runs to 13 residues. The V gene lost 0 bases and the J gene lost 4 bases, with 7 bases spanning the gap. Germline V lookup: CDR1 SGHTS, CDR2 YDEGEE. In DNA, the CDR3 is TGTGCCAGCAGCTTGGACCGGGTCTATGGCTACACCTTC. Translating gives CASSLDRVYGYTF.

Concerning this clone itself: At the DNA level, this CDR3 is encoded by other sequences in the same sample as well. The V gene is TRBV6-6, the J gene TRBJ1-1, with D uncertain. Germline V gene sequence: CDR1 MNHNY, CDR2 SVGAGI (reference sequence). Between the trimmed V and J ends, which lost 2 bases and 14 bases, there was a span of 18 bases. The CDR3 contains 13 residues. CDR3: CASSYKMELIAFF. As DNA, the CDR3 is TGTGCCAGCAGTTACAAGATGGAGCTCATAGCCTTCTTT.

The gene calls are TRBV14 and TRBJ2-6; unclear D gene. This CDR3 is built from 17 residues. The germline V gene has CDR1 SGHDN and CDR2 FVKESK. V was clipped by 0 bases and J by 0 bases, with 9 bases between them. CDR3 DNA: TGTGCCAGCAGCCAAGAGGTCCACTACTCTGGGGCCAACGTCCTGACTTTC. Translation: CASSQEVHYSGANVLTF.

The rearrangement joins TRBV27 to TRBJ2-3; 10 bases agree with TRBD2. Germline V gives CDR1 MNHEY, CDR2 SMNVEV (reference sequence). Trimming took 2 bases from V and 3 from J; bases not matched to a gene: 5. The CDR3 is 16 residues long. The CDR3 sequence is CASSLQSSGRTDTQYF. In DNA form, the CDR3 reads TGTGCCAGCAGTTTACAATCTAGCGGGAGAACAGATACGCAGTATTTT.

The V call is TRBV19, the J call TRBJ1-1; no definite D call. The CDR3 spans 15 residues. Looked up from germline, CDR1 is LNHDA and CDR2 is SQIVND (reference sequence). V lost 6 bases and J 0 bases, leaving 14 bases between the germline ends. CDR3 nucleotide sequence: TGTGCCAGTAGGGTCAATCCGACCATGAACACTGAAGCTTTCTTT. Protein: CASRVNPTMNTEAFF.

The chain carries TRBV7-2 and TRBJ2-1; D not certain. CDR3 size: 13 residues. Germline V gene lookup returns CDR1 SGHTA and CDR2 FQGNSA. V lost 1 base to trimming and J lost 10 bases, with 11 bases between them. The CDR3, as DNA: TGTGCCAGCAGCTTAGAGTTGGATAGGGAGCAGTTCTTC. This codes for CASSLELDREQFF.

The rearrangement uses TRBV6-1 and TRBJ2-6; TRBD1 matches at 9 bases. CDR3 length: 18 residues. Germline assignment: CDR1 MNHNS and CDR2 SASEGT. V was clipped by 4 bases and J by 0 bases; unmatched bases: 7. CDR3 region: CASSAGQGGISGANVLTF. CDR3 nucleotides: TGTGCCAGCAGTGCGGGACAGGGCGGAATCTCTGGGGCCAACGTCCTGACTTTC.

The chain links TRBV5-4 to TRBJ1-2; TRBD1 aligns across 7 bases. The CDR3 runs 11 residues. Trimming cost V 4 bases and J 8 bases; bases outside gene matches: 2. The germline gives CDR1 SGHNT, CDR2 YYREEE (reference sequence). The CDR3 reads CASSQGGGYTF. CDR3 DNA sequence: TGTGCCAGCAGCCAAGGGGGCGGCTACACCTTC.